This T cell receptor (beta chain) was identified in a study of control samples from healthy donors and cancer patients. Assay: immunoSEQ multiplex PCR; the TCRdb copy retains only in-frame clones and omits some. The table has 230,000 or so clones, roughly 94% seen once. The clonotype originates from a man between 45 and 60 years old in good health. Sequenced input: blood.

CDR3 amino acids: CAISRRKGDTGELFF. CDR3 coding DNA: TGTGCCATCAGCCGTCGGAAGGGGGACACCGGGGAGCTGTTTTTT. V is TRBV10-3 and J is TRBJ2-2, with TRBD1 as a possible D gene (6 bases). The V and J ends lost 6 bases and 3 bases respectively, with 14 bases between them. CDR3 length: 15 residues. CDR1 is ENHRY and CDR2 is SYGVKD in the germline V gene.